This note documents a single T cell receptor (beta chain) sequence. The table lists this clonotype with many counts. Its antigen is unknown. Nothing much larger sits one base from this clone, and base qualities are not available. The data are from a study of T cells in Graves' hyperthyroidism and ophthalmopathy (dated by TCRdb to between 2018 and 2021). Context from the whole study: Peripheral blood was collected at initial diagnosis, before any treatment. TCR V-J signatures able to tell the groups apart were searched for in a discovery cohort of 90 to 100 patients, of whom 43 had Graves' ophthalmopathy and some 60 had stable Graves' hyperthyroidism. Whether ophthalmopathy could be predicted prospectively was tested in an independent validation cohort made up of 18 hyperthyroidism patients plus 17 patients who later progressed to ophthalmopathy. The 100 discovery patients were divided at random into training and test sets in a 7:3 ratio. The study also compared thyroid tissue and blood T-cell repertoires from several Graves' hyperthyroidism patients. Once sampling was done, hyperthyroidism patients were given methimazole at a starting dose of 30 mg daily, whereas ophthalmopathy patients were given high-dose intravenous methylprednisolone. The paper reports TCR Vbeta CDR3 sequencing of over 130 peripheral blood samples: some 41 ophthalmopathy, roughly 80 hyperthyroidism and roughly 17 progressor patients.

The research as a whole found: In validation, the model predicted progression to ophthalmopathy a median of about 5.9 months before onset, with roughly 70% sensitivity and about 72% specificity. In cross-validation, a model built on a 13 V-J signature told ophthalmopathy apart from stable hyperthyroidism with approximately 90% sensitivity and roughly 81% specificity, and in testing the same model reached 80%/75%. No statistical method was used to fix the sample size in advance, and group allocation was not hidden from the investigators. Most expanded thyroid clonotypes (frequency above 0.001) were also found in blood, which suggests that blood repertoires may mirror thyroid immune responses.

The TCR beta CDR3 regions were amplified from the RNA transcripts. For the first round of RT-PCR on the TCR CDR3, the HTBI primer set was used together with the Qiagen OneStep RT-PCR kit. Libraries were constructed in a second round of multiplex PCR, after which size selection and purification were carried out. The libraries were sequenced on an Illumina HiSeq2000 using paired-end 100 bp reads. Processing in the source paper ran as follows. Raw data were processed with SOAPnuke, discarding reads with adapters, uncalled bases, mean Phred below 15, or no exact constant-primer or identifier match. COPE v1.2.5 was used to merge high-quality paired reads, and clonotypes were defined as unique nucleotide sequences. MiTCR v1.1 was used to align the clonotypes against IMGT TRBV, TRBD and TRBJ reference segments. The analysis included only V-J combinations with a frequency above 0.0001, which together covered around 99% of the repertoires. A TCS score was defined as the ratio of F50 (clonal expansion) to E x V (chaos), with BLOSUM62-based TCRdist applied between CDR3 peptides within each V-J. Welch's t-statistics and random forest reduced roughly 500 V-J features to 10 to 15, which were used in a naive Bayes classifier (R e1071). The Morisita-Horn index was used to measure how similar the thyroid and blood repertoires were. TCRdb redid the processing of the public reads, applying fastp at Q25 and MiXCR, and retained in-frame beta chains. Records with the same CDR3 protein are collapsed into one entry carrying the most frequent genes and DNA. Clone size and V and J calls follow TCRdb, not the original study. The sample contains roughly 710,000 distinct CDR3 sequences, roughly a third of them found a single time. 30% to 40% of the sample is taken by the ten largest.

The CDR3 numbers 15 residues from cysteine through phenylalanine. The kept DNA is CDR3 alone, 45 bases in frame from the first base. The germline V gene encodes CDR1 LNHDA and CDR2 SQIVND (reference sequence). V lost 9 bases and J lost 0 bases; the stretch between them is 15 bases long. Graves' hyperthyroidism was defined as stable when no progression to ophthalmopathy occurred over 18 months of follow-up. Hyperthyroidism patients were aged 18 to 65 years and newly diagnosed, with disease duration of less than 2 months. Any patient with an uncontrolled infection, another autoimmune disease, pregnancy or lactation was excluded. Diagnoses were established on the basis of clinical symptoms, serum thyroxine and TRAb, thyroid ultrasound, and orbital computed tomography. Ficoll-Paque density gradient centrifugation was used to isolate PBMCs from around 10 ml of fresh peripheral blood. Total RNA was extracted with Trizol reagent, and quality was checked on an Agilent 2100 Bioanalyzer.

The clonotype was recovered from a woman aged 40 to 55 with Graves' hyperthyroidism. The sample consisted of blood. In this chain, TRBV19 is recombined with TRBJ1-5, with no confidently assigned D gene. The CDR3 corresponds to CASRAGQYSNQPQHF. The DNA sequence is given as TGTGCCAGCCGAGCAGGTCAATATAGCAATCAGCCCCAGCATTTT.